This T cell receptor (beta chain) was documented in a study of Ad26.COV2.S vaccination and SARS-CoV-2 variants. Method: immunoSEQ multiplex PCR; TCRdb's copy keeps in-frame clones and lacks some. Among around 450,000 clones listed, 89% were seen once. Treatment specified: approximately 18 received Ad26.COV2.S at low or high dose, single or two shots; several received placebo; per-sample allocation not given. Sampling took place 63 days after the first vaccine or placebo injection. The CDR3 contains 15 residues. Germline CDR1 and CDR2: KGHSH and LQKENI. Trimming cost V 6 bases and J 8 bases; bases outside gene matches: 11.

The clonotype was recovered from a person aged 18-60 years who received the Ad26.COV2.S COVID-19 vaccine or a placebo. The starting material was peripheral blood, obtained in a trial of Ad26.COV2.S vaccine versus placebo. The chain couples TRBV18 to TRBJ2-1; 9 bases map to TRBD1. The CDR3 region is CASSQMLGQGHEQFF. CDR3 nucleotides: TGTGCCAGCTCCCAAATGTTGGGACAGGGCCATGAGCAGTTCTTC. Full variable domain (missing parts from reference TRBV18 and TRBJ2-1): NAGVMQNPRHLVRRRGQEARLRCSPMKGHSHVYWYRQLPEEGLKFMVYLQKENIIDESGMPKERFSAEFPKEGPSILRIQQVVRGDSAAYFCASSQMLGQGHEQFFGPGTRLTVL.